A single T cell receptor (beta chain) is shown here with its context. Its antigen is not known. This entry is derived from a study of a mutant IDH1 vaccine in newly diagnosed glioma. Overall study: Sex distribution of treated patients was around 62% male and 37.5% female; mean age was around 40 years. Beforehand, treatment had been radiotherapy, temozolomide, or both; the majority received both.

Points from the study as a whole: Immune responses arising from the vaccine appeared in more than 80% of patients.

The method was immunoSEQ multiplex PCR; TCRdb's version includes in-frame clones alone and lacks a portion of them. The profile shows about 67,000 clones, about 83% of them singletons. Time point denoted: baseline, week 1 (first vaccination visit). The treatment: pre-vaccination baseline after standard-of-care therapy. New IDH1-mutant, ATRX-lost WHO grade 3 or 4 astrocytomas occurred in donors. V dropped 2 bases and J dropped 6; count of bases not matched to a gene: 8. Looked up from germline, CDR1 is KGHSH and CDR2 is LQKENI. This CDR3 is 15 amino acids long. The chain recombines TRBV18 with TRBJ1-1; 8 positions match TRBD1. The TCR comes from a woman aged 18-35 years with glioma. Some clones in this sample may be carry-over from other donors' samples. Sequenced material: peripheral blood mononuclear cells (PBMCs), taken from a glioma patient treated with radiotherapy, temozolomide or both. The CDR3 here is CASSPGTGLGAEAFF. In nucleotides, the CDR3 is TGTGCCAGCTCACCAGGGACAGGTTTAGGGGCTGAAGCTTTCTTT.